The source of this T cell receptor beta chain is a study of cytomegalovirus exposure and HLA in healthy donors. Regarding donors, all were healthy bone marrow donors. A multiplex PCR was run with 60 Vbeta primers and 13 Jbeta primers. The protocol was immunoSEQ multiplex PCR, while the TCRdb copy is restricted to in-frame clones and leaves out a portion. The table records around 190,000 clones, roughly 87% of them present only once. This TCR was recovered from a boy aged 2 to 10 in good health and CMV-seronegative. The sample taken for sequencing was PBMCs.

CDR3: CASSARQGFDGYTF. Here the CDR3 DNA reads TGTGCCAGCAGTGCGCGACAGGGGTTTGATGGCTACACCTTC. The rearrangement joins TRBV6-5 to TRBJ1-2; 8 positions agree with TRBD1. This CDR3 spans 14 amino acids. CDR1 and CDR2 (germline): MNHEY, SVGAGI. After removal of 5 bases from V and 6 bases from J, the junction contained 8 bases not matched to a gene.